The 32 T cell receptor beta chains below were found in one sample sequenced in a study of beta chain features in type 1 diabetes (dated by TCRdb to between 2017 and 2018). Broader findings and caveats from the paper: In all four CD4+ subsets, TCRB CDR3 length was moderately but significantly shorter in type 1 diabetes patients.

Libraries were built with the immunoSEQ multiplex PCR assay. The entire isolated RNA was reverse transcribed using the High Capacity cDNA Reverse Transcription Kit, and thus expressed TCRB transcripts were sequenced. In TCRdb, the immuneACCESS table is reduced to in-frame sequences with V and J assigned. These tables do not hold every clone; where another copy was compared, an unresolved V gene accounts for under half, and the others remain unexplained. This sample has 550,000 to 850,000 clones in its table, and roughly an eighth of those were observed once. Of the sample, 0.022% falls within the top ten clones. Their antigen targets remain unknown. What was sequenced was naive CD4+ T cells from blood. This sample's cell subset or site label indicates: true naive CD4+ T cells. These receptors all stem from a man aged 18 to 30 with type 1 diabetes.

This clone was seen only a few times. The chain has TRBV9 and TRBJ2-1, with 12 bases fitting TRBD2. CDR1 SGDLS and CDR2 YYNGEE come from the germline V gene. The junction had 13 bases not matched to a gene; V was cut back by 4 bases and J by 2 bases. The CDR3 contains 19 residues. Here the CDR3 DNA reads TGTGCCAGCAGCCCGCGACCCTTATGGACTAGCGGGGCCTACAATGAGCAGTTCTTC. This codes for CASSPRPLWTSGAYNEQFF. The full variable domain, rest sourced from reference TRBV9 and TRBJ2-1, is DSGVTQTPKHLITATGQRVTLRCSPRSGDLSVYWYQQSLDQGLQFLIQYYNGEERAKGNILERFSAQQFPDLHSELNLSSLELGDSALYFCASSPRPLWTSGAYNEQFFGPGTRLTVL.

This clone came up a few times. The V gene is TRBV7-9, the J gene TRBJ1-1; 8 positions match TRBD1. V lost 5 bases, J lost 11 bases, and 7 bases stayed unmatched. The V gene's germline CDR1 is SEHNR and CDR2 FQNEAQ (reference sequence). CDR3 length: 12 amino acids. CDR3 coding DNA: TGTGCCAGCAGCACCGGGGACAGGAAGGCTTTCTTT. This encodes CASSTGDRKAFF.

The J gene is TRBJ1-2, the V gene TRBV18; D unresolved. V was shortened by 6 bases and J by 4 bases, with 9 bases between the two germline ends. Per the germline V gene, CDR1 is KGHSH and CDR2 is LQKENI. This CDR3 has 12 residues. CDR3 sequence (DNA): TGTGCCAGCTCTCCGGACCGCTATGGCTACACCTTC. This translates into CASSPDRYGYTF.

This clone came up a few times. In nucleotides, the CDR3 is TGCGCCAGCAGCCAAGATCATGACACTGAAGCTTTCTTT. Translating gives CASSQDHDTEAFF. The chain is built from TRBV4-1 and TRBJ1-1; D call uncertain. The germline V gene has CDR1 MGHRA and CDR2 YSYEKL. Trimming cost V 0 bases and J 3 bases, with 5 bases left between them. There are 13 residues in the CDR3.

The chain joins TRBV5-1 to TRBJ1-2; D call uncertain. Trimming pared 0 bases from V and 4 bases from J, leaving 13 bases between. Germline lookup yields CDR1 SGHRS and CDR2 YFSETQ. This CDR3 has 15 amino acids. The CDR3 DNA sequence: TGCGCCAGCAGCTTGGGACTGACGTATAGCTATGGCTACACCTTC. Its protein is CASSLGLTYSYGYTF.

Of note for this clone: Other DNA sequences in this sample translate to the same CDR3. V and J are TRBV30 and TRBJ2-7; D ambiguous. Germline lookup yields CDR1 GTSNPN and CDR2 SVGIG (reference sequence). The CDR3 is 12 amino acids. Between the trimmed V and J ends, which lost 1 base and 2 bases, there was a span of 6 bases. The CDR3 is CAWSGGAYEQYF. DNA of the CDR3: TGTGCCTGGAGTGGCGGTGCCTACGAGCAGTACTTC.

This clone turned up a few times. CDR3 nucleotides: TGCGCCAGCAGTGAGGGACAGGGGGGGAGGACTGAAGCTTTCTTT. It encodes CASSEGQGGRTEAFF. The rearrangement joins TRBV23-1 to TRBJ1-1; 11 bases match TRBD1. TRBV23-1 is flagged as an ORF with uncertain function. V gave up 5 bases and J gave up 5 bases; unmatched junction bases: 7. The CDR3 sequence is 15 residues long.

In its sample, this clone was seen a few times. The chain employs TRBV25-1 and TRBJ2-1; 10 nucleotides match TRBD1. Germline V lookup: CDR1 MGHDK, CDR2 SYGVNS. The CDR3 extends over 16 amino acids. The V gene end was trimmed by 1 base and the J gene end by 4 bases; junction bases not matched to a gene: 4. Here the CDR3 DNA reads TGTGCCAGCAGTGAATTAGGGACAGGGGTTTACAATGAGCAGTTCTTC. Translation: CASSELGTGVYNEQFF.

J is TRBJ2-7 and V is TRBV5-4; D may be TRBD1 or TRBD2 (6 bases each). The length of the CDR3 is 14 residues. The V gene lost 0 bases and the J gene lost 2 bases, with 9 bases spanning the gap. CDR1 SGHNT and CDR2 YYREEE come from the germline V gene (reference sequence). CDR3 DNA: TGTGCCAGCAGCTTGGAGGGGGGACCCTACGAGCAGTACTTC. This translates into CASSLEGGPYEQYF.

The chain carries TRBV5-4 and TRBJ2-2; the D gene is possibly TRBD1 (6 bases). The CDR3 runs 15 residues. The V gene lost 4 bases and the J gene lost 5 bases, with 15 bases spanning the gap. Germline-derived CDR1 and CDR2 are SGHNT and YYREEE (reference sequence). The CDR3 DNA reads as TGTGCCAGCAGCGTCCGGGACAAGACTACCGGGGAGCTGTTTTTT. Translation: CASSVRDKTTGELFF.

There are a few counts of this clone. CDR3 DNA: TGTGCCAGCACCCCCCCGGGGCTATCAACTAATGAAAAACTGTTTTTT. The encoded protein is CASTPPGLSTNEKLFF. This chain links TRBV28 with TRBJ1-4, with a weak D call TRBD1 (5 bases). Germline V gives CDR1 MDHEN, CDR2 SYDVKM. The CDR3 contains 16 residues. V was shortened by 7 bases and J by 0 bases, with 15 bases between the two germline ends.

The sample holds a few counts of this clone. The rearrangement uses TRBV28 and TRBJ1-2, with D hard to call. This CDR3 contains 13 residues. Germline CDR1 is MDHEN and CDR2 is SYDVKM. V dropped 5 bases and J dropped 4 bases, with 11 bases sitting between them. CDR3 sequence reads: CASSPGPSYGYTF. The CDR3 DNA reads as TGTGCCAGCAGTCCCGGCCCGAGCTATGGCTACACCTTC.

With respect to this clone: This CDR3 is also generated by other DNA sequences in the sample. The gene calls are TRBV5-4 and TRBJ2-3; D uncertain. The germline CDR1 and CDR2 sequences are SGHNT and YYREEE (reference sequence). The CDR3 sequence is 14 residues long. Trimming removed 0 bases at V and 0 bases at J, with 5 bases between. This chain's CDR3 is CASSLAGSTDTQYF. The CDR3 bases are TGTGCCAGCAGCTTGGCCGGGAGCACAGATACGCAGTATTTT.

The chain has TRBV5-1 and TRBJ2-7, with D uncertain. V gave up 0 bases and J gave up 5 bases, with 6 bases separating them. This CDR3 is 12 amino acids long. Germline CDR1 reads SGHRS; CDR2 reads YFSETQ. The CDR3 sequence: CASSLVSNEQYF. CDR3 in DNA: TGCGCCAGCAGCTTGGTTAGTAACGAGCAGTACTTC.

The rearrangement uses TRBV20-1 and TRBJ1-1, with D tentatively TRBD1 (5 bases). The CDR3 spans 11 residues. V shed 3 bases and J shed 11 bases, with 13 bases lying between them. From germline, CDR1 is DFQATT and CDR2 SNEGSKA (reference sequence). The CDR3 DNA is TGCAGTGCTAGTTGGGGCAGGGAGGCTTTCTTT. The encoded protein is CSASWGREAFF.

V and J are TRBV30 and TRBJ1-2; 10 bases agree with TRBD1. Germline V gene sequence: CDR1 GTSNPN, CDR2 SVGIG (reference sequence). V lost 1 base and J lost 1; bases outside the gene matches: 3. The length of the CDR3 is 15 residues. CDR3 DNA sequence: TGTGCCTGGAGTGCAGGGACAGGGGTTAACTATGGCTACACCTTC. Protein sequence: CAWSAGTGVNYGYTF.

As for this clone: Its ends do not fully match the called genes, so a read error is possible. V and J are TRBV7-7 and TRBJ1-1; D gene unclear. There are 13 residues in the CDR3. Germline V gene sequence: CDR1 SSHAT, CDR2 FNYEAQ (reference sequence). Here the CDR3 DNA reads TGTGCTAGCAGCTTAGGTGAGAACACTGAAGCTTTCTTT. Residues: CASSLGENTEAFF. Full variable domain (missing parts from reference TRBV7-7 and TRBJ1-1): GAGVSQSPRYKVTKRGQDVTLRCDPISSHATLYWYQQALGQGPEFLTYFNYEAQPDKSGLPSDRFSAERPEGSISTLTIQRTEQRDSAMYRCASSLGENTEAFFGQGTRLTVV.

The V and J genes are TRBV4-1 and TRBJ2-3, with 7 bases that match TRBD2. The CDR3 is 17 amino acids. With V trimmed by 0 bases and J by 4 bases, 10 bases remained unmatched. Germline assignment: CDR1 MGHRA and CDR2 YSYEKL. CDR3 coding DNA: TGCGCCAGCAGCCAAGAGTTTTTGGCAGGGAGGGCAGATACGCAGTATTTT. Translating gives CASSQEFLAGRADTQYF.

This chain uses TRBV9 with TRBJ2-1; 8 nucleotides align to TRBD2. V lost 0 bases, J lost 5 bases, and 13 bases stayed unmatched. The germline V gene has CDR1 SGDLS and CDR2 YYNGEE. The CDR3 has 18 amino acids. CDR3 bases: TGTGCCAGCAGCGTAGCCCCGGGGGGGCCCTTAAGTAACAATGAGCAGTTCTTC. It encodes CASSVAPGGPLSNNEQFF.

The genes are TRBV29-1 and TRBJ1-2, with D perhaps TRBD1 (5 bases). This CDR3 contains 13 residues. The germline V gene has CDR1 SQVTM and CDR2 ANQGSEA. Trimming stripped 5 bases from V and 5 bases from J, with 15 bases between. CDR3 sequence reads: CSVPGRGLYGYTF. The CDR3 nucleotides read TGCAGCGTTCCAGGGCGGGGACTGTATGGCTACACCTTC.

This chain connects TRBV6-5 to TRBJ2-7; D call uncertain. Trimming cost V 3 bases and J 4 bases, with 10 bases left between them. Germline CDR1 MNHEY, CDR2 SVGAGI. The CDR3 is 13 amino acids. CDR3 DNA sequence: TGTGCCAGCAGTTATGAATGGGGATACGAGCAGTACTTC. It encodes CASSYEWGYEQYF.

This clone was seen only a few times. Other DNA sequences within the sample encode an identical CDR3. The CDR3 is CASRAGNQPQHF. CDR3 sequence (DNA): TGTGCCAGCCGGGCGGGCAATCAGCCCCAGCATTTT. This rearrangement joins TRBV6-5 to TRBJ1-5, with D unresolved. This CDR3 spans 12 amino acids. Trimming took off 8 bases at V and 2 bases at J, with 7 bases between the two ends. Germline V gene sequence: CDR1 MNHEY, CDR2 SVGAGI.

This clone was seen only a few times. V usage is TRBV19 and J usage is TRBJ2-3, with 8 positions matching TRBD1. V trimming: 4 bases; J trimming: 1 base; junction bases outside the gene matches: 7. Germline CDR1 is LNHDA and CDR2 is SQIVND (reference sequence). The CDR3 is 16 amino acids. CDR3 in DNA: TGTGCCAGTAGTACGACAGGGGTGGGTCGCACAGATACGCAGTATTTT. This gives the protein CASSTTGVGRTDTQYF.

The gene calls are TRBV23-1 and TRBJ2-7; no firm D call. TRBV23-1 is known as an ORF, though its function is uncertain. V was pared by 0 bases and J by 7 bases, with 7 bases between. The CDR3 is made up of 12 amino acids. The CDR3 DNA follows: TGCGCCAGCAGTCAATCCAGCCCGGAGCAGTACTTC. Translation gives CASSQSSPEQYF.

This chain uses TRBV11-2 with TRBJ1-6; D unclear. V was cut by 5 bases and J by 6 bases, with 17 bases left in between. This CDR3 has 16 residues. Germline V CDR1 and CDR2: SGHAT, FQNNGV. CDR3 DNA sequence: TGTGCCAGCAGCCCCCCTTTCATGGGCGGTAATTCACCCCTCCACTTT. This sequence encodes CASSPPFMGGNSPLHF.

This clone has a handful of counts. This rearrangement joins TRBV6-1 to TRBJ1-2, with TRBD1 as a possible D gene (6 bases). This CDR3 region has 15 residues. The V end was cut by 0 bases, the J end by 6 bases, with 14 bases between. CDR1 MNHNS and CDR2 SASEGT come from the germline V gene. The DNA of the CDR3 is TGTGCCAGCAGTGAAGCTTCAGGGGATTGGGATGGCTACACCTTC. This translates into CASSEASGDWDGYTF.

This clone was observed a few times. This chain connects TRBV18 to TRBJ2-3, with D unclear. The CDR3 consists of 13 residues. Deletions cut 4 bases from V and 2 bases from J, with 7 bases between. The germline V gene encodes CDR1 KGHSH and CDR2 LQKENI. The CDR3 here is CASSLRHTDTQYF. Here the CDR3 DNA reads TGTGCCAGCTCACTAAGGCACACAGATACGCAGTATTTT.

This clone was picked up a small number of times. The DNA for the CDR3 is TGTGCCAGCAGCCACCAGGAGGTACCCAAAAACATTCAGTACTTC. This encodes CASSHQEVPKNIQYF. The J gene is TRBJ2-4, the V gene TRBV14; a weak D match, TRBD2 (5 bases). CDR1 is SGHDN and CDR2 is FVKESK in the germline V gene. The ends were cut back, 3 bases at V and 2 bases at J, with 11 bases in the middle. The CDR3 has 15 amino acids.

This clone came up a few times. The rearrangement joins TRBV25-1 to TRBJ2-3; TRBD1 matches at 9 bases. The CDR3 is made up of 15 amino acids. V trimming: 3 bases; J trimming: 1 base; junction bases outside the gene matches: 2. Germline assignment: CDR1 MGHDK and CDR2 SYGVNS. CDR3 amino acids: CASSDWTGGTDTQYF. The CDR3 DNA sequence: TGTGCCAGCAGTGATTGGACAGGGGGCACAGATACGCAGTATTTT.

This clone was recorded a few times. This chain links TRBV2 with TRBJ1-4; D may be TRBD1 (5 bases). CDR1 is SNHLY, CDR2 FYNNEI, per germline. The CDR3 has 10 amino acids. Trimming left V 9 bases short and J 10 bases short, with 9 bases between. The CDR3 protein is CASGDRKLFF. The CDR3 DNA is TGTGCCAGTGGGGACCGAAAACTGTTTTTT. The variable domain in full, with the rest retrieved from reference TRBV2 and TRBJ1-4, is EPEVTQTPSHQVTQMGQEVILRCVPISNHLYFYWYRQILGQKVEFLVSFYNNEISEKSEIFDDQFSVERPDGSNFTLKIRSTKLEDSAMYFCASGDRKLFFGSGTQLSVL.

The rearrangement joins TRBV18 to TRBJ1-6, with 10 bases identical to TRBD1. Germline V gives CDR1 KGHSH, CDR2 LQKENI. The CDR3 runs 16 residues. The V gene end was trimmed by 2 bases and the J gene end by 4 bases; junction bases not matched to a gene: 2. CDR3 bases: TGTGCCAGCTCACCAGGGACAGGGGATTATAATTCACCCCTCCACTTT. Translated: CASSPGTGDYNSPLHF.

This sequence joins TRBV7-8 and TRBJ1-2, with D possibly matching TRBD1 (6 bases). The CDR3 is made up of 13 amino acids. The V gene's germline CDR1 is SGHVS and CDR2 FQNEAQ. The V gene lost 5 bases and the J gene lost 8 bases, with 15 bases spanning the gap. CDR3 sequence (DNA): TGTGCCAGCAGCCCGTGGACAGAGGAGGGCTACACCTTC. It encodes CASSPWTEEGYTF.